This T cell receptor (beta chain) was sequenced for a study of cytomegalovirus exposure and HLA in healthy donors. Study in general: Falling in the Caucasian-associated ancestry cluster were 65% to 90% of 398 genotyped donors. Study results and caveats: For most TCR sequences rarity was the rule, although some public TCRs occurred in many donors. Across donors, sequencing depth was assumed by presence/absence analyses to be roughly uniform.

Comments on this clone: Its antigen remains unidentified.

Germline lookup yields CDR1 SGDLS and CDR2 YYNGEE. V shed 1 base, J shed 6 bases, and the junction held 1 base outside the gene matches. The CDR3 totals 13 residues. PCR amplification relied on 60 Vbeta primers (plus 13 Jbeta primers). Study processing details: Later reanalysis found 80 million or so unique TCR beta chains, around 10 million of them shared. The data were produced by immunoSEQ multiplex PCR, yet TCRdb's version contains in-frame clones alone and is incomplete. V, J and clone size derive from that table, while D and trimming were established from the DNA sequence. The table has some 87,000 clones, about three fifths seen once; the top ten hold around 5.5%.

The sample consisted of PBMCs. This chain connects TRBV9 to TRBJ2-7; 10 positions match TRBD2. The sequence derives from a young woman in good health and CMV-seropositive. The CDR3 loop reads CASSVTSGAEQYF. The CDR3 bases are TGTGCCAGCAGCGTAACTAGCGGGGCCGAGCAGTACTTC.